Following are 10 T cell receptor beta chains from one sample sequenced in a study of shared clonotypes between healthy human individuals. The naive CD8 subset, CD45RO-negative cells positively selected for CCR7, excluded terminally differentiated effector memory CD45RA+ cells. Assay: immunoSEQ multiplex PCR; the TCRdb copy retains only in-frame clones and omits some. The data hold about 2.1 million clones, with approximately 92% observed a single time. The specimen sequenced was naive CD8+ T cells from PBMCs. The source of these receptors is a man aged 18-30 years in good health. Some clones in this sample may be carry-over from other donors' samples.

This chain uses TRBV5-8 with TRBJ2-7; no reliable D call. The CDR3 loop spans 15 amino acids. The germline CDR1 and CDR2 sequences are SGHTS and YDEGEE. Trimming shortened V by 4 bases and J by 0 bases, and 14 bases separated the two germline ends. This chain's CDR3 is CASSVDEIFSYEQYF. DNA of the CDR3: TGTGCCAGCAGCGTCGACGAAATCTTCTCCTACGAGCAGTACTTC.

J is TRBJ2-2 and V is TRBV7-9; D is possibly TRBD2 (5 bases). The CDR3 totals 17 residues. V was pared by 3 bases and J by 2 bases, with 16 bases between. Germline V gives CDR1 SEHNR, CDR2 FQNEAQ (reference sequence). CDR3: CASSFGSGTGNTGELFF. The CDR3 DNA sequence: TGTGCCAGCAGCTTCGGAAGCGGCACTGGTAACACCGGGGAGCTGTTTTTT.

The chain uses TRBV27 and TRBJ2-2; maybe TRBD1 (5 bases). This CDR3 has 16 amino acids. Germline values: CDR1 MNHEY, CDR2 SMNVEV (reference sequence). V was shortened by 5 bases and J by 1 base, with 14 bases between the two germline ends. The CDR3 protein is CASSPLQALNTGELFF. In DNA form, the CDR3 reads TGTGCCAGCAGTCCCTTACAGGCTCTGAACACCGGGGAGCTGTTTTTT.

This CDR3 reads CASSLTGGPYGYTF. DNA of the CDR3: TGTGCCAGCAGTTTAACTGGGGGCCCCTATGGCTACACCTTC. The chain joins TRBV27 to TRBJ1-2; the D gene is possibly TRBD1 (6 bases). There are 14 residues in the CDR3. CDR1 MNHEY and CDR2 SMNVEV come from the germline V gene (reference sequence). Deletions cut 2 bases from V and 4 bases from J, with 11 bases between.

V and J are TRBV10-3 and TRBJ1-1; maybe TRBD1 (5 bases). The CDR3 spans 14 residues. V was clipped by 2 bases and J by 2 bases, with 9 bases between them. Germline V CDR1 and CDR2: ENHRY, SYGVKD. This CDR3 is CAISEGGVNTEAFF. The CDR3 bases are TGTGCCATCAGTGAGGGAGGGGTAAACACTGAAGCTTTCTTT.

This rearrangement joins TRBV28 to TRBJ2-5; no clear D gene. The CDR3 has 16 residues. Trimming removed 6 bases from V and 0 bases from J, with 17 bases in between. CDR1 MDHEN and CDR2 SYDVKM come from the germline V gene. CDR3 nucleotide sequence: TGTGCCAGCAGAAGCCCTTATCCGGGCAACCAAGAGACCCAGTACTTC. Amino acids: CASRSPYPGNQETQYF. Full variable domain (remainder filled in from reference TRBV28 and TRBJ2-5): DVKVTQSSRYLVKRTGEKVFLECVQDMDHENMFWYRQDPGLGLRLIYFSYDVKMKEKGDIPEGYSVSREKKERFSLILESASTNQTSMYLCASRSPYPGNQETQYFGPGTRLLVL.

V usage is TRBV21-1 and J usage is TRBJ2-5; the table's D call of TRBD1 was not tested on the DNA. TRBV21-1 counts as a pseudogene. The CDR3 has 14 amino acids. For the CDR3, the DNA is TGTGCCGGCCCCCCCGGACAGGGGGAAGAGACCCAGTACTTC. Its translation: CAGPPGQGEETQYF.

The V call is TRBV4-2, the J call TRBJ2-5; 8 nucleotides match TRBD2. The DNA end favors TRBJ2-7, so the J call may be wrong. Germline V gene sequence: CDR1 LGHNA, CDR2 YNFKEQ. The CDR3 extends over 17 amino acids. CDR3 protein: CASSQESSSGYSYEQYF. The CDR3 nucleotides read TGTGCCAGCAGCCAAGAATCGTCTAGCGGGTACTCCTACGAGCAGTACTTC.

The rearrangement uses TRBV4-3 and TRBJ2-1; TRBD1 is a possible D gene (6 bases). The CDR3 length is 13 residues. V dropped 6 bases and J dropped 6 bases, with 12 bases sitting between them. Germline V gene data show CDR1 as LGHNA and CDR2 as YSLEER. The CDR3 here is CASRRTGSNEQFF. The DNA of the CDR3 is TGCGCCAGCAGACGAACAGGGTCCAATGAGCAGTTCTTC.

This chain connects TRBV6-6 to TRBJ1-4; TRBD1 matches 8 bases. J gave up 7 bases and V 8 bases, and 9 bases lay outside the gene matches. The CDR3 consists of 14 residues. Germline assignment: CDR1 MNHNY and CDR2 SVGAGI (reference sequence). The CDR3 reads CASRQGYSAEKLFF. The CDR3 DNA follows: TGTGCCAGCCGACAGGGGTATAGTGCTGAAAAACTGTTTTTT.